This passage covers 17 T cell receptor beta chains from one sample sequenced in a study of cytomegalovirus exposure and HLA in healthy donors. The protocol was immunoSEQ multiplex PCR, while the TCRdb copy is restricted to in-frame clones and leaves out a portion. The sample shows about 220,000 clones, 75% to 95% of them seen only once. The specimen was PBMCs. The receptors come from a woman aged 18-29 years in good health and CMV-seronegative.

The CDR3 DNA reads TGCGCCAGCAGCCCCGGGACTAACACAGATACGCAGTATTTT. Translating gives CASSPGTNTDTQYF. V is TRBV5-1 and J is TRBJ2-3; 7 positions match TRBD2. Germline CDR1 is SGHRS and CDR2 is YFSETQ. The V gene end was trimmed by 4 bases and the J gene end by 2 bases; junction bases not matched to a gene: 4. This CDR3 comprises 14 residues.

The genes are TRBV29-1 and TRBJ2-5; D ambiguous. V lost 4 bases and J 4 bases, leaving 10 bases between the germline ends. Per the germline V gene, CDR1 is SQVTM and CDR2 is ANQGSEA. The CDR3 runs to 12 residues. The CDR3 nucleotides are TGCAGCGTTGGACACCCATTAGAGACCCAGTACTTC. Its translation is CSVGHPLETQYF.

V gene TRBV30 combines with J gene TRBJ2-6; D gene unclear. Germline V CDR1 and CDR2: GTSNPN, SVGIG (reference sequence). V dropped 3 bases and J dropped 0 bases, with 9 bases sitting between them. This CDR3 comprises 15 residues. The CDR3 protein is CAWRETDSGANVLTF. For the CDR3, the DNA is TGTGCCTGGAGAGAAACAGACTCTGGGGCCAACGTCCTGACTTTC.

CDR3 residues: CASSEFEVGEGGDEQYF. DNA for the CDR3: TGTGCCAGCAGTGAATTCGAAGTGGGGGAGGGAGGGGACGAGCAGTACTTC. The J gene is TRBJ2-7, the V gene TRBV25-1; the match to TRBD2 covers 7 bases. The CDR3 has 17 residues. CDR1 is MGHDK, CDR2 SYGVNS, per germline. After removal of 1 base from V and 5 bases from J, the junction contained 14 bases not matched to a gene.

This clone has a single count. This sequence joins TRBV19 and TRBJ2-3, with 9 bases aligning to TRBD2. Trimming at V came to 6 bases and at J to 0 bases, leaving 10 bases not matched to a gene. CDR1 is LNHDA, CDR2 SQIVND, per germline (reference sequence). This CDR3 spans 17 amino acids. The CDR3 loop is CASSSIGLAGSTDTQYF. CDR3 sequence (DNA): TGTGCCAGTAGCTCTATAGGGCTAGCGGGAAGCACAGATACGCAGTATTTT. Filled out from reference TRBV19 and TRBJ2-3, the complete variable domain reads DGGITQSPKYLFRKEGQNVTLSCEQNLNHDAMYWYRQDPGQGLRLIYYSQIVNDFQKGDIAEGYSVSREKKESFPLTVTSAQKNPTAFYLCASSSIGLAGSTDTQYFGPGTRLTVL.

This clone is a singleton in its sample. The rearrangement joins TRBV27 to TRBJ2-6; a possible D gene is TRBD1 (5 bases). CDR3 length equals 17 residues. The V gene lost 3 bases and the J gene lost 1 base, with 13 bases spanning the gap. Germline assignment: CDR1 MNHEY and CDR2 SMNVEV (reference sequence). CDR3 protein: CASSLQGLPSGANVLTF. The CDR3 DNA reads TGTGCCAGCAGTTTGCAGGGTCTCCCATCTGGGGCCAACGTCCTGACTTTC.

The genes are TRBV18 and TRBJ2-2, with 9 positions matching TRBD2. The length of the CDR3 is 17 residues. V shed 3 bases, J shed 5 bases, and the junction held 10 bases outside the gene matches. Looked up from germline, CDR1 is KGHSH and CDR2 is LQKENI. CDR3 region: CASSPGVTSGSTGELFF. CDR3 DNA: TGTGCCAGCTCACCGGGGGTGACTAGCGGATCAACCGGGGAGCTGTTTTTT.

The rearrangement links TRBV30 to TRBJ2-4; 7 positions match TRBD1. Germline V gene lookup returns CDR1 GTSNPN and CDR2 SVGIG (reference sequence). The V segment lost 4 bases and the J segment 8 bases; nucleotides outside the gene matches: 5. CDR3 length: 12 residues. The CDR3 coding sequence is TGTGCCTGGATAAGACAGGGATACATTCAGTACTTC. This gives the protein CAWIRQGYIQYF.

This chain links TRBV6-1 with TRBJ1-2, with no clear D. The CDR3 runs 14 residues. Germline loops: CDR1 MNHNS, CDR2 SASEGT. V lost 3 bases to trimming and J lost 4 bases, with 12 bases between them. The CDR3 DNA reads TGTGCCAGCAGTGAGGCAAATGCCCTCTATGGCTACACCTTC. Amino acid sequence: CASSEANALYGYTF.

The chain is built from TRBV2 and TRBJ1-2; 8 positions agree with TRBD1. Germline V lookup: CDR1 SNHLY, CDR2 FYNNEI. The CDR3 has 15 amino acids. V shed 5 bases, J shed 7 bases, and the junction held 12 bases outside the gene matches. The CDR3 is CASSSAPDRVLGYTF. The CDR3 coding sequence is TGTGCCAGCAGTTCCGCCCCGGACAGGGTACTTGGCTACACCTTC.

The chain joins TRBV4-2 to TRBJ2-1; 7 positions agree with TRBD2. The junction had 7 bases not matched to a gene; V was cut back by 5 bases and J by 0 bases. The length of the CDR3 is 16 residues. The germline CDR1 and CDR2 sequences are LGHNA and YNFKEQ. Here the CDR3 DNA reads TGTGCCAGCAGCTTAGCCCGGACTAGCTCCTACAATGAGCAGTTCTTC. Translating it yields CASSLARTSSYNEQFF.

V usage is TRBV7-9 and J usage is TRBJ2-7; 9 bases map to TRBD2. The CDR3 runs to 16 residues. With 1 base clipped from V and 5 bases from J, the junction kept 9 bases outside the gene matches. Per the germline V gene, CDR1 is SEHNR and CDR2 is FQNEAQ (reference sequence). CDR3 sequence reads: CASSLGTSGLGDEQYF. The CDR3 bases are TGTGCCAGCAGCTTAGGAACTAGCGGGCTGGGGGACGAGCAGTACTTC.

This chain's CDR3 is CASSIGRGQRVNSYQPQHF. DNA of the CDR3: TGTGCCAGTAGTATAGGGAGGGGACAGCGGGTAAACTCCTATCAGCCCCAGCATTTT. The chain employs TRBV19 and TRBJ1-5; 7 bases agree with TRBD1. Germline loops: CDR1 LNHDA, CDR2 SQIVND (reference sequence). V lost 1 base, J lost 5 bases, and 17 bases stayed unmatched. The CDR3 spans 19 residues.

The chain employs TRBV7-2 and TRBJ2-1; 7 nucleotides line up with TRBD2. Losses at the gene ends were 5 bases for V and 2 bases for J; bases not matched to a gene: 6. The CDR3 is 15 amino acids. In germline, CDR1 is SGHTA, CDR2 FQGNSA. CDR3 in DNA: TGTGCCAGCAGCGTCGGACTAGGGCCCTACAATGAGCAGTTCTTC. It codes for CASSVGLGPYNEQFF.

CDR3 sequence (DNA): TGTGCCAGTAGTTGGGGCGTCAGTTACGAGCAGTACTTC. Translated, it gives CASSWGVSYEQYF. The rearrangement links TRBV19 to TRBJ2-7; maybe TRBD1 (5 bases). The CDR3 is 13 residues long. The germline V gene encodes CDR1 LNHDA and CDR2 SQIVND (reference sequence). The germline V and J ends were trimmed by 5 bases and 4 bases, with 12 bases remaining between them.

V usage is TRBV18 and J usage is TRBJ1-1; tentatively, D is TRBD1 (5 bases). Trimming stripped 7 bases from V and 8 bases from J, with 17 bases between. This CDR3 spans 13 amino acids. CDR1 is KGHSH, CDR2 LQKENI, per germline. CDR3 bases: TGTGCCAGCTTCACATTCTTAAACAGGGAAGCTTTCTTT. Its protein is CASFTFLNREAFF.

The chain has TRBV27 and TRBJ2-1, with D unclear. From germline, CDR1 is MNHEY and CDR2 SMNVEV (reference sequence). The CDR3 consists of 13 residues. V lost 5 bases to trimming and J lost 10 bases, with 15 bases between them. The CDR3 loop reads CASSPITTREQFF. CDR3 in DNA: TGTGCCAGCAGTCCCATTACTACGCGAGAGCAGTTCTTC.